The rows below give T cell receptor beta chains drawn from one sample of a study of CD8+CD57+ T cells in acquired aplastic anemia. TCRdb re-derived calls from the reads in MiXCR, one entry per CDR3 protein. Here the sample spans some 180,000 distinct CDR3 sequences, about 50% being singletons. The sample taken for sequencing was sorted CD4+, CD8+, or CD8+CD57+ T cells (not recorded which) from PBMCs. Receptor source: a human donor with aplastic anemia. The CDR3 runs from the conserved cysteine through the conserved F or W. A D gene is named only where the DNA matches it firmly. Expanded clones are given a class, and other clones once, few, many or no size at all.

TGTGCCATCAGTAGGGGTCGCAATCAGCCCCAGCATTTT,CAISRGRNQPQHF,TRBJ1-5,TRBV10-3,-,-,13
TGTGCCAGCAGCCGAACCACAGGGGGCTCGGCCGAGCAGTACTTC,CASSRTTGGSAEQYF,TRBJ2-7,TRBV6-1,many,TRBD1,15
TGTGCCAGCAGCCAAAAGAATCTACCCCTCCACTTT,CASSQKNLPLHF,TRBJ1-6,TRBV3-1,many,-,12
TGTGCCACCAGCAGAGACCTAGCGGCCTCCTACGAGCAGTACTTC,CATSRDLAASYEQYF,TRBJ2-7,TRBV15,many,TRBD2,15
TGCGGCACGCGAGGCAAAGGAGGGGGGGGCGGGGAGCTGTTTTTT,CGTRGKGGGGGELFF,TRBJ2-2,TRBV29-1,-,-,15
TGTGCCATCAGTGAGGCATCGGGGGGGGACAATGAGCAGTTCTTC,CAISEASGGDNEQFF,TRBJ2-1,TRBV10-3,-,TRBD2,15
TGCGCCAGCAGTGTTCAGGCAGTTCGCAGAGAAACCTTC,CASSVQAVRRETF,TRBJ1-2,TRBV10-2,-,-,13
TGTGCCAGCAGCCCGCGGGTATGGGGACAGGGGAGCGAGCAGTACTTC,CASSPRVWGQGSEQYF,TRBJ2-7,TRBV11-1,-,TRBD1,16
TGTGCCAGCAGTGATCGAAACTATGGCTACACCTTC,CASSDRNYGYTF,TRBJ1-2,TRBV6-1,many,-,12
TGTGCCAGCAGCGAATTAACCGGGACGTTAACCTACGAGCAGTACTTC,CASSELTGTLTYEQYF,TRBJ2-7,TRBV11-1,-,-,16
TGCAGTGCTTGGATAGGGACAGGGGGCGCGGGGAGACTCACTGAAGCTTTCTTT,CSAWIGTGGAGRLTEAFF,TRBJ1-1,TRBV20-1,-,TRBD1,18
TGTGCCAGTAGTATTTCGTCTGGGGGGACAGGGGGTAATGAGCAGTACTTC,CASSISSGGTGGNEQYF,TRBJ2-7,TRBV19,-,TRBD1,17
TGTGCCATCAGCGGGACGGGGAACACTGAAGCTTTCTTT,CAISGTGNTEAFF,TRBJ1-1,TRBV10-3,-,-,13
TGCGCCAGCAGCGCACTCTCCCGCCCCCCAAGCGACGAGCAGTACTTC,CASSALSRPPSDEQYF,TRBJ2-7,TRBV5-1,-,-,16
TGTGCCAGACAGGGCACGAGCTCCTACAATGAGCAGTTCTTC,CARQGTSSYNEQFF,TRBJ2-1,TRBV2,-,-,14
TGTGCCAGCAGCTTGGCATCCAGGGTCGACTATGGCTACACCTTC,CASSLASRVDYGYTF,TRBJ1-2,TRBV5-5,many,-,15
TGTGCCAGCAGCTCCTACCAGCCTCCCCTCCACTTT,CASSSYQPPLHF,TRBJ1-6,TRBV7-9,few,-,12
TGTGCCAGCAGTCATAGCGTCGAGAGGCCTGGGACACCCCTCCACTTT,CASSHSVERPGTPLHF,TRBJ1-6,TRBV11-1,-,-,16
TGTGCCAGCAGCTCAAGGCCCCAGGGCGAGCAGTACTTC,CASSSRPQGEQYF,TRBJ2-7,TRBV7-6,-,-,13
TGTGCCAGCAGTTACTCTCTACCTAGGGATTCACCCCTCCACTTT,CASSYSLPRDSPLHF,TRBJ1-6,TRBV6-5,few,-,15
TGTGCCAGCAGGGGCAGGGTGGGGAATGAAAAACTGTTTTTT,CASRGRVGNEKLFF,TRBJ1-4,TRBV12-3/TRBV12-4,-,-,14
TGCAGTGCTGGATCAGGGGTAGACTATGGCTACACCTTC,CSAGSGVDYGYTF,TRBJ1-2,TRBV20-1,few,-,13
TGTGCCAGCAGTTCAACAGGGGAGACTGAAGCTTTCTTT,CASSSTGETEAFF,TRBJ1-1,TRBV12-3/TRBV12-4,once,TRBD1,13
TGCAGTGCGGCGGGGGGCCGGCGCAAGACCCAGTACTTC,CSAAGGRRKTQYF,TRBJ2-5,TRBV20-1,-,TRBD2,13
TGCAATGCAAACCCGGGACTAGGCTACGAGCAGTGCTTC,CNANPGLGYEQCF,TRBJ2-7,TRBV20-1,once,TRBD2,13
TGTGCCATCAGTTCTGGACAGGCAGATACGCAGTATTTT,CAISSGQADTQYF,TRBJ2-3,TRBV10-3,-,TRBD1,13
TGTGCCAGTAGTGCCTTCCTTGGGGGCGGGGAGACCCAGTACTTC,CASSAFLGGGETQYF,TRBJ2-5,TRBV19,-,-,15
TGTGCCAGTAGTATGGGTTTTGGCAGACTCTCTGGGGCCAACGTCCTGACTTTC,CASSMGFGRLSGANVLTF,TRBJ2-6,TRBV19,many,-,18
TGTGCCAGTAGAAGCAGGGGTTTAAATGAAAAACTGTTTTTT,CASRSRGLNEKLFF,TRBJ1-4,TRBV19,-,-,14
TGTGCCAGCAGCCCCGGGGGAGGCAGATTCTACGAGCAGTACTTC,CASSPGGGRFYEQYF,TRBJ2-7,TRBV7-6,once,-,15
TGTGCCAGCGGGGGACAGGGGTCTCCCTATGGCTACACCTTC,CASGGQGSPYGYTF,TRBJ1-2,TRBV2,-,TRBD1,14
TGTGCCAGCAGTAATCCGGGACAGTTCAATCAGCCCCAGCATTTT,CASSNPGQFNQPQHF,TRBJ1-5,TRBV2,-,TRBD1,15
TGTGCCAGCAGATCGACTAGCGGGGGGGAAGAGACCCAGTACTTC,CASRSTSGGEETQYF,TRBJ2-5,TRBV2,-,TRBD2,15
TGCAGTGCCCCCACCACAGCAGGTCGTAATCAGCCCCAGCACTTT,CSAPTTAGRNQPQHF,TRBJ1-5,TRBV20-1,-,-,15
TGCAGTGCTAGGGAGTCAGTAGTGGTCCCAGATACGCAGTATTTT,CSARESVVVPDTQYF,TRBJ2-3,TRBV20-1,many,-,15
TGTGCCAGCACCCGCAACCCGGGTTATGGCTACACCTTC,CASTRNPGYGYTF,TRBJ1-2,TRBV3-1,-,-,13
TGTGCCAGCAGCTTCCCCCCTAGCGGTTCAAGGGACACAGATACGCAGTATTTT,CASSFPPSGSRDTDTQYF,TRBJ2-3,TRBV11-2,few,TRBD2,18
TGTGCCAGCAGGACATCAGGGACCGGGGAGCTGTTTTTT,CASRTSGTGELFF,TRBJ2-2,TRBV7-3,-,-,13
TGTGCCAGCAGCTTAAAGACCGGGGCTCCTTCGGGGGATACGCAGTATTTT,CASSLKTGAPSGDTQYF,TRBJ2-3,TRBV7-3,many,-,17
TGTGCCAGCAGCTCCTCAGGGGACCCAAGCTCCTACAATGAGCAGTTCTTC,CASSSSGDPSSYNEQFF,TRBJ2-1,TRBV13,many,-,17
TGCAGTGCTAGGTATCCAACAGTGGATACGCAGTATTTT,CSARYPTVDTQYF,TRBJ2-3,TRBV20-1,few,-,13
TGTGCCAGCAGCCCTGGGGACATTGGAACCCAAGAGACCCAGTACTTC,CASSPGDIGTQETQYF,TRBJ2-5,TRBV9,many,-,16
TGTGCCAGCAACGAGGGTGGGTCCTACGAGCAGTACTTC,CASNEGGSYEQYF,TRBJ2-7,TRBV28,many,-,13
TGTGCCAGTAGTATTGGACAGTCTGGGGCCAACGTCCTGACTTTC,CASSIGQSGANVLTF,TRBJ2-6,TRBV19,-,-,15
TGTGCCACCAGCAGAGAGGCGGTGAACACTGAAGCTTTCTTT,CATSREAVNTEAFF,TRBJ1-1,TRBV15,few,-,14
TGTGCCAGCATAGGGGGGATGAGGTATGAGCAGCTCTTC,CASIGGMRYEQLF,TRBJ2-1,TRBV2,-,-,13